The 8 T cell receptor beta chains given below trace back to one sample, sequenced in a study of cytomegalovirus exposure and HLA in healthy donors. The PCR employed 60 Vbeta primers together with 13 Jbeta primers. Method: immunoSEQ multiplex PCR; TCRdb's copy keeps in-frame clones and lacks some. Of 150,000 to 200,000 clones listed, over 70% are singletons. The specimen was PBMCs. The receptors shown here come from a young woman in good health and CMV-seropositive.

V is TRBV30 and J is TRBJ1-1; no firm D call. There are 13 residues in the CDR3. The V gene lost 2 bases and the J gene lost 1 base, with 8 bases spanning the gap. Germline CDR1 is GTSNPN and CDR2 is SVGIG (reference sequence). The CDR3 spells CAWSFGGNTEAFF. The CDR3 DNA reads TGTGCCTGGAGTTTTGGCGGGAACACTGAAGCTTTCTTT.

The J gene is TRBJ1-1, the V gene TRBV7-9, with D maybe TRBD1 (6 bases). Germline CDR1 SEHNR, CDR2 FQNEAQ (reference sequence). Trimming took 5 bases from V and 7 from J, leaving 11 bases between them. This CDR3 comprises 12 residues. CDR3 nucleotide sequence: TGTGCCAGCAGCCCCGGGACAAATGAAGCTTTCTTT. Amino acids: CASSPGTNEAFF.

This clone was counted a few times. The chain joins TRBV9 to TRBJ2-5; D perhaps matches TRBD2 (6 bases). The CDR3 is made up of 14 amino acids. Germline-derived CDR1 and CDR2 are SGDLS and YYNGEE. V lost 3 bases to trimming and J lost 0 bases, with 9 bases between them. In DNA, the CDR3 is TGTGCCAGCAGCGCGACTAGTGACCAAGAGACCCAGTACTTC. It encodes CASSATSDQETQYF.

This chain links TRBV27 with TRBJ2-5, with D perhaps matching TRBD1 (5 bases). This CDR3 comprises 13 residues. CDR1 and CDR2 from the germline V gene are MNHEY and SMNVEV (reference sequence). The ends were cut back, 8 bases at V and 5 bases at J, with 15 bases in the middle. This chain's CDR3 is CASGQQVLETQYF. CDR3 nucleotides: TGTGCCAGCGGCCAACAGGTGTTGGAGACCCAGTACTTC.

V gene TRBV6-1 combines with J gene TRBJ2-3, with 11 bases aligning to TRBD2. Germline loops: CDR1 MNHNS, CDR2 SASEGT. V lost 2 bases, J lost 1 base, and 11 bases stayed unmatched. CDR3 length: 19 amino acids. This chain's CDR3 is CASSESYLAGGVGTDTQYF. The CDR3 DNA is TGTGCCAGCAGTGAAAGCTACCTAGCGGGAGGTGTGGGCACAGATACGCAGTATTTT.

In this sample, this clone turned up once. The chain uses TRBV9 and TRBJ1-4; TRBD1 might be the D (5 bases). From germline, CDR1 is SGDLS and CDR2 YYNGEE. V lost 4 bases to trimming and J lost 2 bases, with 12 bases between them. This CDR3 region has 15 residues. The CDR3 DNA is TGTGCCAGCAGCCGTGGCCGGGGGACTAATGAAAAACTGTTTTTT. Its translation is CASSRGRGTNEKLFF.

This sequence joins TRBV13 and TRBJ2-7; TRBD2 might be the D (5 bases). Trimming removed 0 bases from V and 3 bases from J, with 9 bases in between. In germline, CDR1 is PRHDT, CDR2 FYEKMQ (reference sequence). The CDR3 covers 14 residues. The CDR3 reads CASSLGSADYEQYF. CDR3 nucleotide sequence: TGTGCCAGCAGCTTAGGTAGCGCCGACTACGAGCAGTACTTC.

The V gene is TRBV6-6, the J gene TRBJ2-7; tentative D call: TRBD2 (5 bases). The germline V gene has CDR1 MNHNY and CDR2 SVGAGI (reference sequence). The CDR3 runs 13 residues. V was clipped by 7 bases and J by 6 bases, with 16 bases between them. The CDR3 DNA reads TGTGCCAGCAATTTTGGACTGAGCTGCGAGCAGTACTTC. Protein: CASNFGLSCEQYF.